The source of this T cell receptor beta chain is a study of cytomegalovirus exposure and HLA in healthy donors. The CDR3 is 18 residues long. Trimming removed 5 bases from V and 0 bases from J; junction bases left unmatched: 16. CDR1 is SGHTS and CDR2 is YDEGEE in the germline V gene. Comments on this clone: Its antigen is not identified.

PCR used 60 Vbeta primers and 13 Jbeta primers. In the authors' methods: Later reanalysis found approximately 80 million unique TCR beta chains, around 10 million of them shared. Clones were sequenced by immunoSEQ multiplex PCR, and TCRdb holds only the in-frame ones, with some missing. Clone size and V and J calls were adopted from that table, with D and trimming inferred from the DNA. The sample shows 100,000 to 150,000 clones, 60% to 85% of them seen only once. The study, taken as a whole, reports: TCR beta chains numbering roughly 150 were designated cytomegalovirus-associated. Rarity held for most TCR sequences, but there were some public TCRs that occurred in many donors. Analysis was performed later, and it showed HLA-associated TCR beta chains to be more clonally expanded than equally common others.

Sequencing was carried out using PBMCs. This chain uses TRBV5-8 with TRBJ1-2, with TRBD1 matching 7 bases. This receptor was obtained from a man aged 25 to 40 in good health and CMV-seronegative. This CDR3 reads CASSDPDRALTANYGYTF. CDR3 DNA sequence: TGTGCCAGCAGTGACCCCGACAGGGCCCTTACAGCTAACTATGGCTACACCTTC.